Shown below are 32 T cell receptor beta chains from a single sample sequenced in a study of T cells in Graves' hyperthyroidism and ophthalmopathy. RNA transcripts yielded amplified TCR beta CDR3 regions. The primer set for the first-round RT-PCR of the TCR CDR3 was HTBI. MiXCR, run by TCRdb on the multiplex PCR reads, gives a single entry per CDR3 protein. The data show about 700,000 distinct CDR3 sequences, with 14% seen just once and roughly 10% held by the top ten. The material sequenced was blood. These receptors were collected from a woman aged 18-29 years with Graves' hyperthyroidism.

This clonotype was picked up many times. This chain uses TRBV6-2 or TRBV6-3 with TRBJ2-1; 11 bases are a match to TRBD2. V lost 5 bases to trimming and J lost 0 bases; unmatched junction nucleotides: 6. This CDR3 comprises 17 residues. Germline V gene data show CDR1 as MNHEY and CDR2 as SVGEGT. The CDR3 DNA reads as TGTGCCAGCAGTCCTAGCGGGAGGCCGAGCTCCTACAATGAGCAGTTCTTC. Its protein product is CASSPSGRPSSYNEQFF.

At least ten counts were recorded for this clonotype. CDR3 sequence: CAISEWGAGGGYTGELFF. Here the CDR3 DNA reads TGTGCCATCAGTGAGTGGGGCGCAGGGGGCGGCTACACCGGGGAGCTGTTTTTT. This chain uses TRBV10-3 with TRBJ2-2; 8 bases match TRBD1. J was trimmed by 3 bases and V by 1 base; bases with no gene match: 10. The germline V gene encodes CDR1 ENHRY and CDR2 SYGVKD. CDR3 length equals 18 residues.

This clonotype was observed at least ten times. V gene TRBV3-1 combines with J gene TRBJ2-4; TRBD2 matches at 15 bases. Per germline, CDR1 LGHDT and CDR2 YNNKEL (reference sequence). Trimming at V came to 4 bases and at J to 8 bases, leaving 15 bases not matched to a gene. There are 19 residues in the CDR3. DNA for the CDR3: TGTGCCAGCAGCCCTCTAACGGATGAGGGGACTAGCGGGAGGTACATTCAGTACTTC. This encodes CASSPLTDEGTSGRYIQYF.

The chain is built from TRBV4-3 and TRBJ1-2; D uncertain. The CDR3 loop spans 15 amino acids. Germline values: CDR1 LGHNA, CDR2 YSLEER. V was trimmed by 2 bases and J by 4 bases, leaving 14 bases between them. This CDR3 is CASSQNLVSGYGYTF. The DNA for the CDR3 is TGCGCCAGCAGCCAAAATCTCGTATCGGGCTATGGCTACACCTTC.

This clonotype was counted at least ten times. The chain carries TRBV6-5 and TRBJ1-5; D is possibly TRBD1 (6 bases). The germline gives CDR1 MNHEY, CDR2 SVGAGI. The CDR3 has 15 residues. V lost 6 bases to trimming and J lost 9 bases, with 21 bases between them. CDR3 loop: CASSYPDRGRGPQHF. As DNA, the CDR3 is TGTGCCAGCAGCTACCCTGATCGGGGGCGCGGGCCCCAGCATTTT.

This clonotype appeared many times. The chain links TRBV6-1 to TRBJ1-1, with D perhaps TRBD1 (5 bases). Trimming stripped 5 bases from V and 8 bases from J, with 18 bases between. The CDR3 covers 14 residues. Looked up from germline, CDR1 is MNHNS and CDR2 is SASEGT. The CDR3 bases are TGTGCCAGCAGTTTGGGGTTAGGGGCGGAAGAAGCTTTCTTT. It is translated as CASSLGLGAEEAFF.

Only a few counts were recorded for this clonotype. The chain uses TRBV12-5 and TRBJ2-2; 8 bases line up with TRBD2. V lost 3 bases to trimming and J lost 2 bases; unmatched junction nucleotides: 8. CDR3 size: 17 residues. Looked up from germline, CDR1 is LGHNT and CDR2 is FRNRAP. Here the CDR3 reads CASGFATGGINTGELFF. CDR3 nucleotide sequence: TGTGCTAGTGGTTTCGCAACGGGAGGGATTAACACCGGGGAGCTGTTTTTT.

The chain combines TRBV19 with TRBJ2-6, with D perhaps matching TRBD1 or TRBD2 (6 bases each). In germline, CDR1 is LNHDA, CDR2 SQIVND (reference sequence). The V and J ends lost 5 bases and 0 bases respectively, with 14 bases between them. This CDR3 contains 17 residues. The CDR3 nucleotides read TGTGCCAGTAGTCCTAGGGGGGCGTTCTCTGGGGCCAACGTCCTGACTTTC. As protein: CASSPRGAFSGANVLTF.

This chain uses TRBV30 with TRBJ2-2, with 7 positions matching TRBD2. The germline CDR1 and CDR2 sequences are GTSNPN and SVGIG (reference sequence). CDR3 size: 15 residues. After removal of 4 bases from V and 0 bases from J, the junction contained 5 bases not matched to a gene. The CDR3 sequence: CAWKGRGANTGELFF. In nucleotides, the CDR3 is TGTGCCTGGAAGGGTCGGGGGGCGAACACCGGGGAGCTGTTTTTT.

This clonotype was counted ten times or more. The chain joins TRBV11-2 to TRBJ2-5; D may match TRBD1 or TRBD2 (5 bases each). CDR1 is SGHAT and CDR2 is FQNNGV in the germline V gene. The CDR3 is 13 residues long. V gave up 5 bases and J gave up 6 bases, with 13 bases separating them. In DNA form, the CDR3 reads TGTGCCAGCAGCCGGGGTCAGGGCCAGACCCAGTACTTC. Translating it yields CASSRGQGQTQYF. The whole variable domain, filled in from reference TRBV11-2 and TRBJ2-5, reads EAGVAQSPRYKIIEKRQSVAFWCNPISGHATLYWYQQILGQGPKLLIQFQNNGVVDDSQLPKDRFSAERLKGVDSTLKIQPAKLEDSAVYLCASSRGQGQTQYFGPGTRLLVL.

This clonotype was observed at least ten times. The chain uses TRBV6-6 and TRBJ2-2; 7 bases are a match to TRBD2. Unmatched junction bases numbered 1, after V lost 2 bases and J lost 1 base. This CDR3 spans 15 amino acids. Germline CDR1 MNHNY, CDR2 SVGAGI (reference sequence). The CDR3 coding sequence is TGTGCCAGCAGTTACGGGGAGGGGAACACCGGGGAGCTGTTTTTT. It is translated as CASSYGEGNTGELFF.

The chain carries TRBV7-9 and TRBJ1-1, with 7 positions matching TRBD1. V gave up 5 bases and J gave up 2 bases; unmatched junction bases: 5. CDR1 SEHNR and CDR2 FQNEAQ come from the germline V gene (reference sequence). The length of the CDR3 is 14 residues. The CDR3 region is CASSPTGYNTEAFF. The CDR3 DNA reads TGTGCCAGCAGCCCGACAGGGTACAACACTGAAGCTTTCTTT. Full variable domain (missing parts from reference TRBV7-9 and TRBJ1-1): DTGVSQNPRHKITKRGQNVTFRCDPISEHNRLYWYRQTLGQGPEFLTYFQNEAQLEKSRLLSDRFSAERPKGSFSTLEIQRTEQGDSAMYLCASSPTGYNTEAFFGQGTRLTVV.

Many counts were recorded for this clonotype. This chain connects TRBV19 to TRBJ2-7; D possibly matches TRBD1 or TRBD2 (5 bases each). With 5 bases removed from V and 1 base from J, the gap between germline ends came to 15 bases. This CDR3 has 15 amino acids. Germline lookup yields CDR1 LNHDA and CDR2 SQIVND (reference sequence). The CDR3 spells CASSSGRDPSYEQYF. CDR3 sequence (DNA): TGTGCCAGTAGTTCAGGCCGGGACCCTTCCTACGAGCAGTACTTC.

This clonotype was found many times. V and J are TRBV28 and TRBJ1-5; 8 bases are shared with TRBD1. With V trimmed by 6 bases and J by 4 bases, 8 bases remained unmatched. The CDR3 contains 15 residues. Germline V lookup: CDR1 MDHEN, CDR2 SYDVKM. The CDR3 region is CASRSTGGRNQPQHF. In nucleotides, the CDR3 is TGTGCCAGCAGATCCACAGGGGGAAGAAATCAGCCCCAGCATTTT.

This clonotype was picked up many times. The chain links TRBV30 to TRBJ1-1, with D maybe TRBD1 (6 bases). This CDR3 spans 12 amino acids. Trimming cost V 4 bases and J 4 bases, with 10 bases left between them. Germline assignment: CDR1 GTSNPN and CDR2 SVGIG (reference sequence). The CDR3 DNA is TGTGCCTGGACGGACAGTGGCACTGAAGCTTTCTTT. Amino acid sequence: CAWTDSGTEAFF.

The chain combines TRBV20-1 with TRBJ2-2; no firm D call. This CDR3 comprises 16 residues. V gave up 6 bases and J gave up 0 bases, with 17 bases separating them. Germline V lookup: CDR1 DFQATT, CDR2 SNEGSKA (reference sequence). The CDR3 DNA reads TGCAGTGCCCCCAATACCGGACGGCCGAACACCGGGGAGCTGTTTTTT. The encoded protein is CSAPNTGRPNTGELFF.

This clonotype came up many times. This chain connects TRBV3-1 to TRBJ2-3; 8 nucleotides align to TRBD2. This CDR3 contains 15 residues. The germline V gene encodes CDR1 LGHDT and CDR2 YNNKEL (reference sequence). Trimming cost V 4 bases and J 3 bases; bases outside gene matches: 6. CDR3 nucleotides: TGTGCCAGCAGCCGACGGGGGGGGACTACAGATACGCAGTATTTT. Translating gives CASSRRGGTTDTQYF.

This clonotype was counted only a few times. CDR3 sequence reads: CSCGSQGTQYF. In nucleotides, the CDR3 is TGCAGCTGTGGGTCTCAAGGTACGCAGTATTTT. V and J are TRBV29-1 and TRBJ2-3; D not certain. V shed 8 bases and J shed 8 bases, with 14 bases lying between them. Germline V gene data show CDR1 as SQVTM and CDR2 as ANQGSEA. This CDR3 is built from 11 residues.

The chain has TRBV7-2 and TRBJ1-1; tentative D call: TRBD1 (5 bases). V lost 4 bases to trimming and J lost 4 bases, with 19 bases between them. The V gene's germline CDR1 is SGHTA and CDR2 FQGNSA. The CDR3 consists of 16 residues. The CDR3 sequence is CASSSQISGSGTEAFF. CDR3 nucleotide sequence: TGTGCCAGCAGCTCCCAGATTTCAGGGTCCGGCACTGAAGCTTTCTTT.

The J gene is TRBJ2-1, the V gene TRBV9, with 16 bases fitting TRBD2. Trimming at V came to 3 bases and at J to 12 bases, leaving 6 bases not matched to a gene. The CDR3 is 15 residues long. Looked up from germline, CDR1 is SGDLS and CDR2 is YYNGEE. CDR3 DNA sequence: TGTGCCAGCAGCGCCGGGACTAGCGGGAGGGCGCGGCAGTTCTTC. Translated, it gives CASSAGTSGRARQFF.

This clonotype came up many times. This chain uses TRBV6-2 or TRBV6-3 with TRBJ1-5; D unresolved. Per germline, CDR1 MNHEY and CDR2 SVGEGT. The CDR3 has 16 amino acids. Trimming left V 0 bases short and J 11 bases short, with 20 bases between. The CDR3 is CASSYSSTWGIITQHF. For the CDR3, the DNA is TGTGCCAGCAGTTACTCCTCAACTTGGGGAATAATAACCCAGCATTTT.

This clonotype has at least ten counts. This rearrangement joins TRBV2 to TRBJ2-2, with D unclear. Germline CDR1 and CDR2: SNHLY and FYNNEI. Trimming took 6 bases from V and 6 from J, leaving 11 bases between them. The CDR3 is made up of 13 amino acids. This CDR3 reads CASRSGASGELFF. The CDR3 DNA reads TGTGCCAGCAGATCTGGAGCGTCCGGGGAGCTGTTTTTT.

In this sample, this clonotype turned up many times. Its ends do not fully match the called genes, so a read error is possible. The CDR3 region is CASNLLPGTTNTGELFF. DNA of the CDR3: TGTGCCAGCAACTTACTTCCGGGAACCACGAACACCGGGGAGCTGTTTTTT. The J gene is TRBJ2-2, the V gene TRBV7-9, with D perhaps matching TRBD2 (5 bases). Germline V gene data show CDR1 as SEHNR and CDR2 as FQNEAQ (reference sequence). The CDR3 is 17 residues long. The full variable domain, rest sourced from reference TRBV7-9 and TRBJ2-2, is DTGVSQNPRHKITKRGQNVTFRCDPISEHNRLYWYRQTLGQGPEFLTYFQNEAQLEKSRLLSDRFSAERPKGSFSTLEIQRTEQGDSAMYLCASNLLPGTTNTGELFFGEGSRLTVL.

This clonotype was observed a few times. Written as DNA, the CDR3 is TGTGCCAGCAGTCAGACAGACCGCTATGGCTACACCTTC. Protein: CASSQTDRYGYTF. The chain employs TRBV6-1 and TRBJ1-2, with a possible D match to TRBD1 (5 bases). The V gene lost 5 bases and the J gene lost 4 bases, with 11 bases spanning the gap. The CDR3 has 13 amino acids. CDR1 and CDR2 from the germline V gene are MNHNS and SASEGT.

Many counts were recorded for this clonotype. The gene calls are TRBV7-9 and TRBJ2-1; 8 bases line up with TRBD2. Trimming took 6 bases from V and 4 from J; bases not matched to a gene: 14. The CDR3 is 17 residues long. Germline-derived CDR1 and CDR2 are SEHNR and FQNEAQ (reference sequence). In DNA, the CDR3 is TGTGCCAGCAGGGGTACCGGGACTAGTAGGAGATACAATGAGCAGTTCTTC. Amino acid sequence: CASRGTGTSRRYNEQFF.

The chain carries TRBV28 and TRBJ2-3; D is uncertain. This CDR3 region has 13 residues. Germline lookup yields CDR1 MDHEN and CDR2 SYDVKM. The V end lost 7 bases, the J end lost 3 bases, and 11 bases lay between the germline ends. The CDR3 region has the DNA TGTGCCAGCAATCGCGATAAAACAGATACGCAGTATTTT. Translating it yields CASNRDKTDTQYF.

The chain recombines TRBV11-3 with TRBJ2-3; D remains unclear. The CDR3 runs to 15 residues. V was clipped by 6 bases and J by 0 bases, with 13 bases between them. Germline CDR1 reads SGHNT; CDR2 reads YENEEA. The CDR3 DNA reads TGTGCCAGCAGTATCATAGGGCCGAGCACAGATACGCAGTATTTT. Translating gives CASSIIGPSTDTQYF. Full variable domain (outside the CDR3, taken from reference TRBV11-3 and TRBJ2-3): EAGVVQSPRYKIIEKKQPVAFWCNPISGHNTLYWYLQNLGQGPELLIRYENEEAVDDSQLPKDRFSAERLKGVDSTLKIQPAELGDSAVYLCASSIIGPSTDTQYFGPGTRLTVL.

This chain uses TRBV9 with TRBJ2-5; D ambiguous. The CDR3 contains 14 residues. With 5 bases removed from V and 5 bases from J, the gap between germline ends came to 16 bases. Per the germline V gene, CDR1 is SGDLS and CDR2 is YYNGEE. In DNA, the CDR3 is TGTGCCAGCAGTTTTTCTACACGCCGGGAGACCCAGTACTTC. It yields the protein CASSFSTRRETQYF.

This clonotype was found many times. The rearrangement links TRBV5-1 to TRBJ2-7, with a tentative D call TRBD1 (6 bases). Trimming cost V 6 bases and J 0 bases, with 19 bases left between them. CDR1 SGHRS and CDR2 YFSETQ come from the germline V gene. The CDR3 consists of 16 residues. CDR3 sequence: CASTLGRGTSSYEQYF. CDR3 in DNA: TGCGCCAGCACCCTGGGTAGGGGGACGAGCTCCTACGAGCAGTACTTC.

This clonotype occurred many times. This rearrangement joins TRBV7-8 to TRBJ2-1; 7 nucleotides line up with TRBD2. From germline, CDR1 is SGHVS and CDR2 FQNEAQ. After removal of 3 bases from V and 1 base from J, the junction contained 3 bases not matched to a gene. CDR3 length: 15 residues. The CDR3 nucleotides are TGTGCCAGCAGCTTTGGGGGGGGATCCTACAATGAGCAGTTCTTC. The encoded protein is CASSFGGGSYNEQFF.

This clonotype came up a few times. An end of the junction differs from the germline gene, which may be a read error. The rearrangement joins TRBV27 to TRBJ1-1; a weak D match, TRBD1 (6 bases). The CDR3 contains 12 residues. Per the germline V gene, CDR1 is MNHEY and CDR2 is SMNVEV (reference sequence). This CDR3 is CACREGDTEAFF. The CDR3, as DNA: TGTGCCTGCAGGGAGGGGGACACTGAAGCTTTCTTT.

This clonotype was seen at least ten times. This chain uses TRBV6-5 with TRBJ1-2, with a weak D call TRBD1 (6 bases). The CDR3 is made up of 18 amino acids. V dropped 0 bases and J dropped 9 bases, with 26 bases sitting between them. The V gene's germline CDR1 is MNHEY and CDR2 SVGAGI. The CDR3 nucleotides are TGTGCCAGCAGTTACTCGACAGGACGCACGCAGGCCACTATGAGCTACACCTTC. Its protein product is CASSYSTGRTQATMSYTF.